These T cell receptor beta chains were read from a single sample in a study of blood T cell repertoires in COVID-19. TCRdb's table, derived via immunoSEQ multiplex PCR, lists solely in-frame clones and lacks some. Of over 200,000 clones listed, 83% are singletons. The specimen sequenced was peripheral blood. These receptors were taken from a young woman with COVID-19, enrolled during active disease. Both conserved end residues are part of each CDR3. A D gene is named only where the DNA matches it firmly. Clone sizes are given selectively: once, few, many, or a class where the clone is expanded.

V	D	size	J	DNA	CDR3
TRBV28	NA	few	TRBJ1-2	TGTGCCAGCAGGATTACAGGGAACTATGGCTACACCTTC	CASRITGNYGYTF
TRBV7-9	TRBD2	NA	TRBJ2-7	TGTGCCAGCAGCCGTAGCGGGGAACCCTACGAGCAGTACTTC	CASSRSGEPYEQYF
TRBV13	TRBD1	NA	TRBJ1-2	TGTGCCAGCAGCTTACTTCGGGACAGGTCCATCCCCGGTGGCTACACCTTC	CASSLLRDRSIPGGYTF
TRBV18	NA	once	TRBJ1-1	TGTGCCAGCTCACCACCGTTAATGAACACTGAAGCTTTCTTT	CASSPPLMNTEAFF
TRBV7-9	TRBD1	NA	TRBJ1-2	TGTGCCAGCAGCTTACCGGACAGGGTCGATGGCTACACCTTC	CASSLPDRVDGYTF
TRBV25-1	NA	NA	TRBJ2-1	TGTGCCAGCAGTGAAAGGCCAAGAGACCGTAGGGGTGGCAATGAGCAGTTCTTC	CASSERPRDRRGGNEQFF
TRBV7-7	NA	NA	TRBJ2-2	TGTGCCAGCAGCTTAGCGGGAGGACTGGCAAACACCGGGGAGCTGTTTTTT	CASSLAGGLANTGELFF
TRBV9	NA	NA	TRBJ2-7	TGTGCCAGCAGCGTAGATCCGTACGAGCAGTACTTC	CASSVDPYEQYF
TRBV7-9	TRBD2	once	TRBJ2-2	TGTGCCAGCAGCACCAATAGCGGGAGGCAGACCGGGGAGCTGTTTTTT	CASSTNSGRQTGELFF
TRBV2	NA	NA	TRBJ1-1	TGTGCCAGCAGTCGAGGCGCGAACACTGAAGCTTTCTTT	CASSRGANTEAFF
TRBV6-5	NA	NA	TRBJ2-7	TGTGCCAGCAGTCGGACACTAATGTCCTACGAGCAGTACTTC	CASSRTLMSYEQYF
TRBV18	TRBD2	once	TRBJ2-3	TGTGCCAGCTCACCAAAAGCGGGAGTCTCCACAGATACGCAGTATTTT	CASSPKAGVSTDTQYF
TRBV7-2	TRBD2	NA	TRBJ2-1	TGTGCCAGCAGCTTAGCGAGACCAGGACTAGCGGGAGGGTACAATGAGCAGTTCTTC	CASSLARPGLAGGYNEQFF
TRBV29-1	TRBD1	NA	TRBJ1-1	TGCAGCGTTCCGACAGGGGTGGAGGGGAACACTGAAGCTTTCTTT	CSVPTGVEGNTEAFF
TRBV18	NA	NA	TRBJ2-1	TGTGCCAGCTCACGAGACAGTTACAATGAGCAGTTCTTC	CASSRDSYNEQFF
TRBV7-9	NA	NA	TRBJ2-6	TGTGCCAGCAGCCTGAGCAGAGGGACTGGGGCCAACGTCCTGACTTTC	CASSLSRGTGANVLTF
TRBV25-1	NA	NA	TRBJ1-6	TGTGCCAGCAGTATCGCAGGGGATCGGTCACCCCTCCACTTT	CASSIAGDRSPLHF
TRBV7-2	TRBD2	NA	TRBJ2-1	TGTGCCAGCAGTGCCGGGACTAGTTTTTCTGAGCAGTTCTTC	CASSAGTSFSEQFF
TRBV6-5	TRBD1	NA	TRBJ1-5	TGTGCCAGCAGTTACTACGGGGACAGCCAGCCCCAGCATTTT	CASSYYGDSQPQHF
TRBV5-6	NA	once	TRBJ1-1	TGTGCCAGCAGCTTGGCCTGGCAGAATGAAGCTTTCTTT	CASSLAWQNEAFF
TRBV6-2/TRBV6-3	TRBD1	NA	TRBJ2-7	TGTGCCAGCAGTTACTCTTTGCAGGGGGCGGGTTCCTGGAACGAGCAGTACTTC	CASSYSLQGAGSWNEQYF
TRBV20-1	NA	NA	TRBJ2-6	TGCAGTGCTAGTTGGAGCTCTGGGGCCAACGTCCTGACTTTC	CSASWSSGANVLTF
TRBV11-2	NA	NA	TRBJ1-3	TGTGCCAGCAGTTTTGGGCCGGGACAAGCGGGAAACACCATATATTTT	CASSFGPGQAGNTIYF
TRBV2	TRBD1	NA	TRBJ1-6	TGTGCCAGCAAGAGAGACAGGGCTTCACCCCTCCACTTT	CASKRDRASPLHF
TRBV9	TRBD2	NA	TRBJ2-5	TGTGCCAGCAGCTCGACTAGCGGCGGGCCGGAGACCCAGTACTTC	CASSSTSGGPETQYF
TRBV19	TRBD2	NA	TRBJ2-1	TGTGCCAGTTCGCGGGGGGGCTCCTACAATGAGCAGTTCTTC	CASSRGGSYNEQFF
TRBV6-1	TRBD1	NA	TRBJ1-5	TGTGCCAGCAGTGAAGACAGGGGCTGGGGTCAGCCCCAGCATTTT	CASSEDRGWGQPQHF
TRBV18	TRBD1	NA	TRBJ1-4	TGTGCCAGCTCACCACGTCCGGGACAGGGGACGACTAATGAAAAACTGTTTTTT	CASSPRPGQGTTNEKLFF
TRBV9	TRBD2	NA	TRBJ2-7	TGTGCCAGCAGCGCCATAACGCCAGCGGGAGGGAACGAGCAGTACTTC	CASSAITPAGGNEQYF
TRBV14	NA	NA	TRBJ2-7	TGTGCCAGCAGCCAAGTGCGGGGCCCCTACGAGCAGTACTTC	CASSQVRGPYEQYF
TRBV9	TRBD1	NA	TRBJ1-1	TGTGCCAGCAGCGTAGAAGGGGGCAGGGAAGCTTTCTTT	CASSVEGGREAFF
TRBV24-1	TRBD2	NA	TRBJ2-2	TGTGCCACGGGGACTAGCGGAAACACCGGGGAGCTGTTTTTT	CATGTSGNTGELFF
TRBV30	NA	NA	TRBJ2-5	TGTGCCTGGAGTACAAAACTAGCTGCGAAGACCCAGTACTTC	CAWSTKLAAKTQYF
TRBV28	NA	NA	TRBJ2-1	TGTGCCAGCAGTTCCGACAGTGTTAGCAGACACAATGAGCAGTTCTTC	CASSSDSVSRHNEQFF
TRBV3-1/TRBV3-2	NA	NA	TRBJ1-1	TGTGCCAGCAGTCTTACAGTCCCCATGAACACTGAAGCTTTCTTT	CASSLTVPMNTEAFF
TRBV5-1	NA	NA	TRBJ1-5	TGCGCCAGCAGCTTAGAGGGCAGCAATCAGCCCCAGCATTTT	CASSLEGSNQPQHF
TRBV4-1	TRBD1	few	TRBJ1-5	TGCGCCAGCAGCCAAGATGGGACAGGGGGCGAGGATCAGCCCCAGCATTTT	CASSQDGTGGEDQPQHF
TRBV7-3	NA	few	TRBJ1-2	TGTGCCAGCAGCTTCGGACGGGGAGAGAATGGCTACACCTTC	CASSFGRGENGYTF
TRBV29-1	TRBD2	NA	TRBJ2-3	TGCAGCGTCGAGGGGACTAGCGGCTTTACAGATACGCAGTATTTT	CSVEGTSGFTDTQYF
TRBV5-1	TRBD1	NA	TRBJ1-5	TGCGCCAGCAGCTTGGACAGGGGAGGTCAGCCCCAGCATTTT	CASSLDRGGQPQHF
TRBV27	NA	NA	TRBJ2-5	TGTGCCAGCAGTCCTACAAGGGGAGAGACCCAGTACTTC	CASSPTRGETQYF
TRBV7-2	NA	NA	TRBJ2-5	TGTGCCAGCAGCTTATGGGGGGGCAACCAAGAGACCCAGTACTTC	CASSLWGGNQETQYF
TRBV9	NA	few	TRBJ1-6	TGTGCCAGCAGCGTAGATGTGGGGGGTAGGAATTCACCCCTCCACTTT	CASSVDVGGRNSPLHF
TRBV7-3	TRBD2	NA	TRBJ2-3	TGTGCCAGCAGCGACCAACCTCGGGGGGGCGGGGCAGATACGCAGTATTTT	CASSDQPRGGGADTQYF
TRBV28	TRBD1	NA	TRBJ1-2	TGTGCCAGCAGTTTTGGGACAGGGCTTGGCTACACCTTC	CASSFGTGLGYTF
TRBV9	TRBD1	NA	TRBJ2-3	TGTGCCAGCAGCGTAGAACAGGGGTCCACAGATACGCAGTATTTT	CASSVEQGSTDTQYF
TRBV27	TRBD1	NA	TRBJ1-6	TGTGCCAGCAGTTACTCGACAGGGATTTATTCACCCCTCCACTTT	CASSYSTGIYSPLHF
TRBV5-4	NA	NA	TRBJ2-1	TGTGCCAGCAGCTCCTACAGGGTGGATGAGCAGTTCTTC	CASSSYRVDEQFF
TRBV3-1/TRBV3-2	TRBD1	NA	TRBJ2-5	TGTGCCAGCAGCCAGCTTCCGGGACAGGGGGCCGAGACCCAGTACTTC	CASSQLPGQGAETQYF
TRBV12-3/TRBV12-4	TRBD1	NA	TRBJ2-5	TGTGCCACTGGGGACAGGGCCGAAGAGACCCAGTACTTC	CATGDRAEETQYF
TRBV10-3	NA	NA	TRBJ1-5	TGTGCCATCGCTGGGACATATGACAATCAGCCCCAGCATTTT	CAIAGTYDNQPQHF
TRBV19	TRBD1	NA	TRBJ2-7	TGTGCCAGTAGCGACAGGGGAGTTTCCTACGAGCAGTACTTC	CASSDRGVSYEQYF
TRBV4-3	TRBD1	NA	TRBJ1-2	TGCGCCAGCAGCCAGGACGGCGGACAGGCGCTCTATGGCTACACCTTC	CASSQDGGQALYGYTF
TRBV7-3	TRBD1	NA	TRBJ1-1	TGTGCCAGCAGCTTAAACCCCGGGACAGCCGAAGCTTTCTTT	CASSLNPGTAEAFF
TRBV14	TRBD1	NA	TRBJ2-3	TGTGCCAGCAGCCAAGATCGCAGGGGGCGCACAGATACGCAGTATTTT	CASSQDRRGRTDTQYF
TRBV7-2	NA	NA	TRBJ2-7	TGTGCCAGCAGCTTTTCCAGTCATGGCTACGAGCAGTACTTC	CASSFSSHGYEQYF
TRBV19	NA	NA	TRBJ2-5	TGTGCCAGTAGTGGCGTAAGGGGCGGAGAGACCCAGTACTTC	CASSGVRGGETQYF